Each of the 30 T cell receptor beta chains below was sequenced from the same sample in a study of OX40 agonist ivuxolimab in advanced cancers. Clones were sequenced by immunoSEQ multiplex PCR, and TCRdb holds only the in-frame ones, with some missing. The data contain about 89,000 clones, more than 70% of them singletons. Material: CD4+ or CD8+ T cells sorted from blood, obtained in a trial of the OX40 agonist ivuxolimab. The origin of the receptors is an adult with an advanced solid tumor such as melanoma, head and neck, liver or kidney cancer.

This sequence joins TRBV25-1 and TRBJ1-1; a weak D match, TRBD1 (5 bases). Germline CDR1 and CDR2: MGHDK and SYGVNS. V shed 2 bases and J shed 6 bases, with 13 bases lying between them. The CDR3 is 14 amino acids. The chain's CDR3 is CASSERGRFPEAFF. The CDR3 DNA is TGTGCCAGCAGTGAAAGGGGACGGTTCCCTGAAGCTTTCTTT.

This clone was counted a single time. The chain joins TRBV18 to TRBJ2-7; possibly TRBD2 for D (5 bases). The CDR3 length is 15 residues. Germline V CDR1 and CDR2: KGHSH, LQKENI. V dropped 4 bases and J dropped 3 bases, with 16 bases sitting between them. Here the CDR3 reads CASSQPERQNYEQYF. The CDR3 nucleotides are TGTGCCAGCTCACAACCGGAGCGGCAGAACTACGAGCAGTACTTC.

The rearrangement joins TRBV2 to TRBJ2-1; 13 bases match TRBD2. CDR3 length: 14 residues. Germline V CDR1 and CDR2: SNHLY, FYNNEI. The V gene end was trimmed by 3 bases and the J gene end by 13 bases; junction bases not matched to a gene: 6. The CDR3 DNA is TGTGCCAGCAGTGACAGGACTAGCGGGGGAAGTCAGTTCTTC. Amino acids: CASSDRTSGGSQFF.

The chain couples TRBV5-5 to TRBJ2-7, with TRBD1 matching over 10 bases. V was pared by 3 bases and J by 5 bases, with 8 bases of the junction left unmatched. There are 15 residues in the CDR3. Germline CDR1 and CDR2: SGHKS and YYEKEE (reference sequence). This CDR3 reads CASSSGQGSWNEQYF. The CDR3 nucleotides read TGTGCCAGCAGCTCGGGACAGGGGAGTTGGAACGAGCAGTACTTC. Complete variable domain (other parts from reference TRBV5-5 and TRBJ2-7): DAGVTQSPTHLIKTRGQQVTLRCSPISGHKSVSWYQQVLGQGPQFIFQYYEKEERGRGNFPDRFSARQFPNYSSELNVNALLLGDSALYLCASSSGQGSWNEQYFGPGTRLTVT.

V and J are TRBV4-1 and TRBJ1-1; D might be TRBD1 (6 bases). CDR3 length: 18 amino acids. The ends were cut back, 0 bases at V and 1 base at J, with 18 bases in the middle. Germline V gene lookup returns CDR1 MGHRA and CDR2 YSYEKL. The CDR3 nucleotides read TGCGCCAGCAGCCAAGAAACCCTACAGGGCTCAACGAACACTGAAGCTTTCTTT. It yields the protein CASSQETLQGSTNTEAFF.

V usage is TRBV6-1 and J usage is TRBJ1-2; no firm D call. The germline CDR1 and CDR2 sequences are MNHNS and SASEGT. The CDR3 has 13 amino acids. Trimming took off 7 bases at V and 5 bases at J, with 14 bases between the two ends. CDR3 nucleotide sequence: TGTGCCAGCATATCTTCGGGAAAGTATGGCTACACCTTC. It yields the protein CASISSGKYGYTF.

The gene calls are TRBV19 and TRBJ1-1, with a tentative D call TRBD1 (5 bases). Germline V gene sequence: CDR1 LNHDA, CDR2 SQIVND (reference sequence). The CDR3 is 15 amino acids. V was trimmed by 0 bases and J by 4 bases, leaving 12 bases between them. The CDR3 sequence is CASSIEQVGSTEAFF. Written as DNA, the CDR3 is TGTGCCAGTAGTATAGAACAGGTAGGGTCCACTGAAGCTTTCTTT.

The gene calls are TRBV27 and TRBJ1-2; D not resolved. This CDR3 has 13 residues. The V gene lost 2 bases and the J gene lost 2 bases, with 6 bases spanning the gap. CDR1 MNHEY and CDR2 SMNVEV come from the germline V gene (reference sequence). For the CDR3, the DNA is TGTGCCAGCAGTTTAACTCGCAACTATGGCTACACCTTC. Its protein product is CASSLTRNYGYTF.

This chain joins TRBV11-2 and TRBJ1-3, with D unresolved. The germline V gene encodes CDR1 SGHAT and CDR2 FQNNGV. The CDR3 has 15 amino acids. Trimming shortened V by 6 bases and J by 3 bases, and 15 bases separated the two germline ends. DNA for the CDR3: TGTGCCAGCAGACCGGGCCTAGTATTTGGAAACACCATATATTTT. Protein product: CASRPGLVFGNTIYF.

The rearrangement joins TRBV13 to TRBJ2-5, with a weak D call TRBD2 (6 bases). V lost 5 bases to trimming and J lost 2 bases, with 12 bases between them. The germline CDR1 and CDR2 sequences are PRHDT and FYEKMQ (reference sequence). The CDR3 totals 14 residues. CDR3 sequence (DNA): TGTGCCAGCAGCCAACGGGACTTTCAAGAGACCCAGTACTTC. This gives the protein CASSQRDFQETQYF.

The chain links TRBV7-2 to TRBJ2-1; TRBD2 is a possible D gene (7 bases). This CDR3 contains 18 residues. Trimming shortened V by 1 base and J by 6 bases, and 22 bases separated the two germline ends. The germline V gene encodes CDR1 SGHTA and CDR2 FQGNSA. In nucleotides, the CDR3 is TGTGCCAGCAGCTTAGTGGGCGGGGGCCGCTCACGGGGCAATGAGCAGTTCTTC. This encodes CASSLVGGGRSRGNEQFF.

J is TRBJ2-2 and V is TRBV11-2, with 7 bases matching TRBD1. The CDR3 is 13 residues long. Losses at the gene ends were 4 bases for V and 5 bases for J; bases not matched to a gene: 1. Germline V gene sequence: CDR1 SGHAT, CDR2 FQNNGV. CDR3 sequence: CASSSTGTGELFF. The CDR3 DNA reads TGTGCCAGCAGCTCGACAGGGACCGGGGAGCTGTTTTTT.

This chain uses TRBV7-6 with TRBJ2-2; 11 bases align to TRBD2. The V segment lost 4 bases and the J segment 0 bases; nucleotides outside the gene matches: 1. This CDR3 comprises 16 residues. Germline V lookup: CDR1 SGHVS, CDR2 FNYEAQ. The CDR3 DNA sequence: TGTGCCAGCAGCTCTAGCGGGGGGCCGAACACCGGGGAGCTGTTTTTT. Amino acid sequence: CASSSSGGPNTGELFF.

The CDR3 DNA reads as TGTGCCAGCAGCTTGGCCGGGACAGGGATCACAGATACGCAGTATTTT. Amino acid sequence: CASSLAGTGITDTQYF. The rearrangement joins TRBV5-4 to TRBJ2-3; 9 nucleotides agree with TRBD1. J gave up 2 bases and V 0 bases, and 4 bases lay outside the gene matches. The V gene's germline CDR1 is SGHNT and CDR2 YYREEE (reference sequence). The CDR3 covers 16 residues. The full variable domain, in which reference TRBV5-4 and TRBJ2-3 provide the parts outside the CDR3, is ETGVTQSPTHLIKTRGQQVTLRCSSQSGHNTVSWYQQALGQGPQFIFQYYREEENGRGNFPPRFSGLQFPNYSSELNVNALELDDSALYLCASSLAGTGITDTQYFGPGTRLTVL.

The CDR3 is CASSLGGSTGELFF. The CDR3 nucleotides read TGTGCCAGCAGCTTAGGAGGGTCCACCGGGGAGCTGTTTTTT. This chain connects TRBV7-2 to TRBJ2-2; TRBD2 might be the D (5 bases). The CDR3 is 14 residues long. The germline V gene has CDR1 SGHTA and CDR2 FQGNSA. V was clipped by 1 base and J by 4 bases, with 7 bases between them.

The V and J genes are TRBV10-1 and TRBJ2-1, with TRBD2 matching over 10 bases. The V segment lost 3 bases and the J segment 9 bases; nucleotides outside the gene matches: 5. CDR1 and CDR2 (germline): WNHNN, SYGVQD (reference sequence). There are 14 residues in the CDR3. This chain's CDR3 is CASSDSGGVGEQFF. Written as DNA, the CDR3 is TGCGCCAGCAGTGACAGCGGGGGGGTTGGTGAGCAGTTCTTC.

This sequence joins TRBV4-2 and TRBJ2-7, with 9 positions matching TRBD1. V lost 0 bases to trimming and J lost 5 bases; unmatched junction nucleotides: 8. From germline, CDR1 is LGHNA and CDR2 YNFKEQ. This CDR3 region has 16 residues. CDR3 in amino acids: CASSQEPGQGYHEQYF. The CDR3 nucleotides are TGTGCCAGCAGCCAAGAACCGGGACAGGGATACCACGAGCAGTACTTC.

The V gene is TRBV18, the J gene TRBJ1-1; possible D gene TRBD1, 6 bases. Trimming removed 1 base at V and 7 bases at J, with 10 bases between. The CDR3 extends over 13 amino acids. Germline loops: CDR1 KGHSH, CDR2 LQKENI. CDR3 region: CASSPLKGGEAFF. CDR3 nucleotide sequence: TGTGCCAGCTCACCACTTAAGGGGGGTGAAGCTTTCTTT.

CDR3 region: CASSLRTPYEQYF. As DNA, the CDR3 is TGTGCCAGCAGCTTGAGGACACCCTACGAGCAGTACTTC. The chain has TRBV5-6 and TRBJ2-7, with a tentative D call TRBD1 (5 bases). Between the trimmed V and J ends, which lost 1 base and 2 bases, there was a span of 7 bases. The CDR3 extends over 13 amino acids. Germline-derived CDR1 and CDR2 are SGHDT and YYEEEE.

The chain is built from TRBV5-1 and TRBJ2-2, with D unresolved. V was cut by 3 bases and J by 1 base, with 13 bases left in between. Germline V gene sequence: CDR1 SGHRS, CDR2 YFSETQ. The CDR3 covers 16 residues. The CDR3 DNA follows: TGCGCCAGCAGCTCAAGCGTGGGCCAGAACACCGGGGAGCTGTTTTTT. Translated: CASSSSVGQNTGELFF.

This sequence joins TRBV9 and TRBJ1-6; 8 bases are shared with TRBD1. This CDR3 has 15 amino acids. Germline V gene sequence: CDR1 SGDLS, CDR2 YYNGEE. V lost 0 bases, J lost 7 bases, and 3 bases stayed unmatched. CDR3 in DNA: TGTGCCAGCAGCGTAGAACAGGGGGGCAATTCACCCCTCCACTTT. Its translation: CASSVEQGGNSPLHF.

The J gene is TRBJ1-2, the V gene TRBV6-5, with 8 bases matching TRBD1. This CDR3 has 13 amino acids. Germline values: CDR1 MNHEY, CDR2 SVGAGI. V was clipped by 5 bases and J by 4 bases; unmatched bases: 3. The DNA for the CDR3 is TGTGCCAGCAGTGCGACAGGGGCCTATGGCTACACCTTC. Translated, it gives CASSATGAYGYTF.

This sequence joins TRBV7-2 and TRBJ1-6; weak D call: TRBD1 (6 bases). CDR1 SGHTA and CDR2 FQGNSA come from the germline V gene. Trimming took off 2 bases at V and 13 bases at J, with 15 bases between the two ends. The length of the CDR3 is 14 residues. The CDR3 DNA reads TGTGCCAGCAGCTTACTGACAGGCCGGGCGCCCCTCCACTTT. It translates to CASSLLTGRAPLHF.

This rearrangement joins TRBV30 to TRBJ2-1, with D uncertain. The germline V gene has CDR1 GTSNPN and CDR2 SVGIG (reference sequence). The CDR3 is 12 residues long. The V and J ends lost 0 bases and 10 bases respectively, with 10 bases between them. The CDR3 here is CAWSVGPREQFF. CDR3 nucleotides: TGTGCCTGGAGTGTTGGTCCCCGGGAGCAGTTCTTC.

The CDR3 DNA follows: TGTGCCAGCAGCAAAACCCCTCAGCGGGGGGTAAATGAGCAGTTCTTC. It is translated as CASSKTPQRGVNEQFF. The V and J genes are TRBV21-1 and TRBJ2-1; TRBD2 was called by the table and not checked on the DNA. TRBV21-1 counts as a pseudogene. The CDR3 is 16 residues long.

The rearrangement joins TRBV27 to TRBJ1-2; 9 bases align to TRBD1. The V gene's germline CDR1 is MNHEY and CDR2 SMNVEV (reference sequence). V trimming: 4 bases; J trimming: 7 bases; junction bases outside the gene matches: 1. This CDR3 comprises 12 residues. The CDR3 DNA reads as TGTGCCAGCAGTTACAGGGGGCTTGGCTACACCTTC. Translation gives CASSYRGLGYTF.

This rearrangement joins TRBV7-2 to TRBJ1-2; D unclear. CDR3 length: 16 amino acids. V was shortened by 0 bases and J by 8 bases, with 19 bases between the two germline ends. The V gene's germline CDR1 is SGHTA and CDR2 FQGNSA. The CDR3 protein is CASSLAQSRTIGGYTF. CDR3 DNA: TGTGCCAGCAGCTTAGCGCAAAGTCGGACTATCGGAGGCTACACCTTC.

The chain couples TRBV7-2 to TRBJ1-2; perhaps TRBD1 as D (5 bases). V lost 7 bases to trimming and J lost 4 bases, with 25 bases between them. Germline lookup yields CDR1 SGHTA and CDR2 FQGNSA. There are 17 residues in the CDR3. The CDR3 region has the DNA TGTGCCAGCACCCCGGGGGGGTTGGTCCTCCCCCCCTATGGCTACACCTTC. Protein sequence: CASTPGGLVLPPYGYTF.

This rearrangement joins TRBV6-5 to TRBJ1-6, with TRBD1 matching over 7 bases. J lost 5 bases, V lost 4 bases, and 5 bases had no gene match. The CDR3 runs 15 residues. Germline CDR1 and CDR2: MNHEY and SVGAGI. The CDR3 DNA reads as TGTGCCAGCAGTTCACAGGGGACCAATAATTCACCCCTCCACTTT. Protein product: CASSSQGTNNSPLHF.

In DNA, the CDR3 is TGTGCCAGCTCACCGCCTAACCCGACCTCCTACGAGCAGTACTTC. It codes for CASSPPNPTSYEQYF. The chain combines TRBV18 with TRBJ2-7; D uncertain. Deletions cut 3 bases from V and 0 bases from J, with 12 bases between. CDR1 is KGHSH and CDR2 is LQKENI in the germline V gene. The CDR3 has 15 residues.